This T cell receptor beta chain appears in the sequencing data of a study of blood T cell repertoires in COVID-19. Across the study: Donors in the United States, Italy and Spain gave samples during acute or convalescent COVID-19.

Source study methods: Estimation of nucleated cell counts was performed using reference gene primer amplification. Sequenced by immunoSEQ multiplex PCR; TCRdb stores in-frame clones only, minus some. That table is the source of V, J and clone size, and D and trimming were worked out from the DNA. Counted here are 90,000 to 150,000 clones, over 60% occurring once; the ten biggest clones make up around 3.9%. This CDR3 comprises 15 residues. Germline CDR1 is MDHEN and CDR2 is SYDVKM. The ends lost 7 bases at V and 0 bases at J; junction bases unmatched: 8. This receptor was obtained from an elderly woman with acute or convalescent COVID-19. Sequencing used peripheral blood. V usage is TRBV28 and J usage is TRBJ1-2; 7 bases map to TRBD1. The CDR3 bases are TGTGCCAGCATCTCACAGGGGTGGGCTAACTATGGCTACACCTTC. This codes for CASISQGWANYGYTF.